The present T cell receptor beta chain was sequenced within a study of T cells expressing NK-cell markers. Study-wide findings and caveats: Also leading the CD3+CD56-NKG2C+ fraction in a few donors were these clonotypes.

Germline values: CDR1 MDHEN, CDR2 SYDVKM. The CDR3 runs 15 residues. With regard to this clonotype: Its antigen is currently unknown.

What made the TCR beta cDNA was 5'RACE template switching with UMIs. Reprocessing the 5' RACE reads, TCRdb reports a single entry for every CDR3 protein and omits DNA. The sample totals some 440,000 distinct CDR3 sequences. The chain couples TRBV28 to TRBJ2-5; absent DNA, TCRdb's TRBD1 call cannot be checked. The origin of this receptor is a woman in her forties or fifties in good health. The sample taken for sequencing was blood T cells: a sorted CD56 or NKG2C T cell subset, CD4+ or CD8+ T cells, or bulk PBMC T cells (not recorded which). The CDR3: CASSSGQGLQETQYF.